The 9 T cell receptor beta chains given below trace back to one sample, sequenced in a study of T cells in Graves' hyperthyroidism and ophthalmopathy. TCR beta CDR3 regions were amplified from RNA. The HTBI set primed first-round TCR CDR3 RT-PCR. TCRdb independently ran MiXCR on the multiplex PCR reads; one entry per CDR3 protein. In the table there are more than 550,000 distinct CDR3 sequences, 45% of which are singletons. The specimen sequenced was peripheral blood or thyroid tissue (not recorded which). The receptors shown here come from an adult man with Graves' disease, either hyperthyroidism or ophthalmopathy (not recorded which).

The rearrangement links TRBV19 to TRBJ1-5, with D unresolved. This CDR3 region has 16 residues. Trimming took 4 bases from V and 4 from J, leaving 17 bases between them. Germline CDR1 is LNHDA and CDR2 is SQIVND (reference sequence). Here the CDR3 reads CASSTSRAGGNQPQHF. The CDR3 DNA sequence: TGTGCCAGTAGTACATCTCGGGCGGGAGGGAATCAGCCCCAGCATTTT.

This clonotype was detected ten times or more. This sequence joins TRBV7-2 and TRBJ1-6; the D is unclear. The CDR3 spans 14 residues. CDR1 is SGHTA and CDR2 is FQGNSA in the germline V gene. Trimming stripped 2 bases from V and 8 bases from J, with 10 bases between. The chain's CDR3 is CASSLRMRDSPLHF. The CDR3 nucleotides are TGTGCCAGCAGCTTAAGGATGAGGGATTCACCCCTCCACTTT.

This sequence joins TRBV29-1 and TRBJ2-2; TRBD2 matches 15 bases. The V gene end was trimmed by 7 bases and the J gene end by 3 bases; junction bases not matched to a gene: 9. This CDR3 comprises 17 residues. CDR1 SQVTM and CDR2 ANQGSEA come from the germline V gene. CDR3 DNA sequence: TGCAGCGAGAGAGGACTAGCGGGAGGGTTGGACACCGGGGAGCTGTTTTTT. This gives the protein CSERGLAGGLDTGELFF.

Of note for this clonotype: A much bigger clone sits one base away, suggesting this may be a read error. This chain joins TRBV10-2 and TRBJ2-5; perhaps TRBD2 as D (6 bases). The length of the CDR3 is 14 residues. The germline CDR1 and CDR2 sequences are WSHSY and SAAADI. In nucleotides, the CDR3 is TGTGCCAGCAGCTTGGGGGGAACCCAAGAGGCCCAGTACTTC. As protein: CASSLGGTQEAQYF.

In its sample, this clonotype was seen a few times. The CDR3 protein is CASSYSNDSNSPLHF. CDR3 DNA: TGTGCCAGCAGTTACTCTAATGACAGTAATTCACCCCTCCACTTT. This sequence joins TRBV6-5 and TRBJ1-6, with TRBD1 as a possible D gene (5 bases). The germline V gene encodes CDR1 MNHEY and CDR2 SVGAGI. V lost 0 bases and J 6 bases, leaving 9 bases between the germline ends. This CDR3 comprises 15 residues.

V and J are TRBV19 and TRBJ2-2, with D unclear. This CDR3 is 14 amino acids long. Germline V CDR1 and CDR2: LNHDA, SQIVND (reference sequence). V gave up 3 bases and J gave up 1 base, with 6 bases separating them. The CDR3 here is CASSILGNTGELFF. The CDR3 nucleotides are TGTGCCAGTAGTATCCTAGGGAACACCGGGGAGCTGTTTTTT.

Comments on this clonotype: One end of the junction is discordant with germline, which a read error may explain. V gene TRBV20-1 combines with J gene TRBJ2-5; 8 bases are shared with TRBD1. Per the germline V gene, CDR1 is DFQATT and CDR2 is SNEGSKA (reference sequence). The CDR3 totals 15 residues. The CDR3 is CSAKRLGDRQEAQYF. The DNA for the CDR3 is TGCAGTGCTAAACGCCTAGGGGACAGGCAAGAGGCCCAGTACTTC.

This chain connects TRBV29-1 to TRBJ1-2; D is unclear. Deletions cut 7 bases from V and 8 bases from J, with 11 bases between. The germline CDR1 and CDR2 sequences are SQVTM and ANQGSEA. The CDR3 sequence is 10 residues long. As DNA, the CDR3 is TGCAGCGCGCTCGAGGAGGGCTACACCTTC. This sequence encodes CSALEEGYTF.

As concerns this clonotype: A much more abundant neighbour one base away suggests this may be a read error. Given the absence of the conserved phenylalanine or tryptophan at the CDR3 end, a read error is likely. The genes are TRBV10-3 and TRBJ1-1, with a possible D match to TRBD1 (5 bases). The ends were cut back, 2 bases at V and 2 bases at J, with 6 bases in the middle. CDR3 length: 13 amino acids. Germline CDR1 reads ENHRY; CDR2 reads SYGVKD. The CDR3 here is CAISEDRNTEAFL. DNA of the CDR3: TGTGCCATCAGTGAGGACAGAAACACTGAAGCTTTCCTT.